This entry is about one T cell receptor (beta chain). Antigen unknown. Expressed TCRB transcripts were sequenced because the isolated RNA had all been reverse transcribed beforehand. Repertoires were generated with immunoSEQ multiplex PCR, while TCRdb's copy carries only in-frame clones and drops some. The sample holds about 270,000 clones; over 11% are singletons and the top ten take more than 0.015%. The source of the sample is a study of beta chain features in type 1 diabetes. Study observations and caveats: Researchers report that Type 1 diabetes patients had moderately but significantly shorter TCRB CDR3s across all four CD4+ subsets.

This CDR3 is 12 amino acids long. Germline CDR1 reads MDHEN; CDR2 reads SYDVKM. Trimming took off 9 bases at V and 3 bases at J, with 12 bases between the two ends. The clonotype comes from a man between 25 and 39 years old with type 1 diabetes. The genes are TRBV28 and TRBJ2-7, with TRBD2 as a possible D gene (5 bases). The sample comprised naive CD4+ T cells from blood. CDR3 residues: CASGRELYEQYF. CDR3 DNA sequence: TGTGCCAGTGGGAGAGAGCTCTACGAGCAGTACTTC.